This entry describes one T cell receptor (beta chain). The V gene lost 3 bases and the J gene lost 4 bases, with 7 bases spanning the gap. Germline CDR1 SGHDN, CDR2 FVKESK. CDR3 size: 12 residues. This record comes from a study of beta chain features in type 1 diabetes. Expressed TCRB transcripts got sequenced, as all isolated RNA was reverse transcribed. Assay used: immunoSEQ multiplex PCR; TCRdb lists only in-frame clones, some missing. The sample yields hundreds of thousands of clones, 10% to 15% seen once. The V gene is TRBV14, the J gene TRBJ2-7; a weak D match, TRBD2 (6 bases). This receptor was obtained from a man aged 18 to 35 in good health. The sequencing sample was made of naive CD4+ T cells from blood. The CDR3 sequence: CASSQGGYEQYF. DNA for the CDR3: TGTGCCAGCAGCCAGGGGGGTTACGAGCAGTACTTC. Based on the CDR3 plus reference TRBV14 and TRBJ2-7, the full variable domain is EAGVTQFPSHSVIEKGQTVTLRCDPISGHDNLYWYRRVMGKEIKFLLHFVKESKQDESGMPNNRFLAERTGGTYSTLKVQPAELEDSGVYFCASSQGGYEQYFGPGTRLTVT.